A single sample is the source of the 27 T cell receptor beta chains below, sequenced in a study of shared T cell receptors in the human thymus. TCRdb keeps only in-frame clones here, not all; method: immunoSEQ multiplex PCR. The sample yields approximately 660,000 clones, 85% to 90% seen once. Separately, the same data were catalogued under a study of human thymus T cells.

Material: thymocytes. These receptors all come from a boy under two years old with a congenital heart defect.

CDR3 loop: CASSFSTGDIHEQYF. The DNA for the CDR3 is TGCGCCAGCAGCTTTTCGACAGGGGACATACACGAGCAGTACTTC. J is TRBJ2-7 and V is TRBV5-1, with 8 bases fitting TRBD1. Losses at the gene ends were 2 bases for V and 5 bases for J; bases not matched to a gene: 9. The length of the CDR3 is 15 residues. Germline CDR1 is SGHRS and CDR2 is YFSETQ.

The chain couples TRBV2 to TRBJ1-2; maybe TRBD1 (5 bases). The V end lost 4 bases, the J end lost 0 bases, and 12 bases lay between the germline ends. CDR3 size: 15 residues. Germline V gene sequence: CDR1 SNHLY, CDR2 FYNNEI. CDR3 nucleotide sequence: TGTGCCAGCAGTGTTTACCCACAGGCTAACTATGGCTACACCTTC. Translating it yields CASSVYPQANYGYTF.

This rearrangement joins TRBV5-1 to TRBJ2-7; 8 bases map to TRBD2. V gave up 2 bases and J gave up 4 bases; unmatched junction bases: 8. The CDR3 runs to 15 residues. In germline, CDR1 is SGHRS, CDR2 YFSETQ. Written as DNA, the CDR3 is TGCGCCAGCAGCTTCGAGCCGGGGGGGAGATACGAGCAGTACTTC. As protein: CASSFEPGGRYEQYF.

The chain employs TRBV23-1 and TRBJ2-7; possibly TRBD1 for D (5 bases). TRBV23-1 is placed among ORFs of uncertain function. V gave up 3 bases and J gave up 5 bases, with 11 bases separating them. The CDR3 contains 13 residues. The DNA of the CDR3 is TGCGCCAGCAGTCAGCAAAGGACAAACGAGCAGTACTTC. Translated: CASSQQRTNEQYF.

This clone was seen only once. The J gene is TRBJ2-3, the V gene TRBV4-2; TRBD2 matches 11 bases. This CDR3 is built from 16 residues. CDR1 LGHNA and CDR2 YNFKEQ come from the germline V gene. Trimming cost V 4 bases and J 4 bases; bases outside gene matches: 7. The CDR3 DNA reads as TGTGCCAGCAGCCCCTTAGCGGGAGGGGCGGCAGATACGCAGTATTTT. This codes for CASSPLAGGAADTQYF.

This clone has a single count. V and J are TRBV9 and TRBJ2-3, with TRBD2 matching over 8 bases. Germline values: CDR1 SGDLS, CDR2 YYNGEE. Trimming removed 0 bases from V and 1 base from J; junction bases left unmatched: 10. The CDR3 totals 18 residues. This CDR3 is CASSVGREAPSGTDTQYF. CDR3 nucleotide sequence: TGTGCCAGCAGCGTAGGGCGGGAGGCCCCTTCGGGCACAGATACGCAGTATTTT.

The genes are TRBV5-1 and TRBJ2-3, with TRBD2 as a possible D gene (6 bases). V was shortened by 0 bases and J by 2 bases, with 10 bases between the two germline ends. The CDR3 runs to 15 residues. The germline CDR1 and CDR2 sequences are SGHRS and YFSETQ. CDR3: CASSLAQRATDTQYF. In DNA, the CDR3 is TGCGCCAGCAGCTTGGCACAGCGGGCCACAGATACGCAGTATTTT.

This chain joins TRBV29-1 and TRBJ2-1; TRBD2 agrees at 8 bases. Germline lookup yields CDR1 SQVTM and CDR2 ANQGSEA. Losses at the gene ends were 3 bases for V and 2 bases for J; bases not matched to a gene: 3. The CDR3 sequence is 14 residues long. The CDR3 DNA reads TGCAGCGTTGACGGGGGGGGGACCTACAATGAGCAGTTCTTC. Amino acids: CSVDGGGTYNEQFF.

This chain joins TRBV18 and TRBJ2-7; 7 bases are shared with TRBD1. Trimming at V came to 4 bases and at J to 1 base, leaving 4 bases not matched to a gene. Germline lookup yields CDR1 KGHSH and CDR2 LQKENI. CDR3 length equals 14 residues. The CDR3 DNA reads as TGTGCCAGCTCACGACAGGGACCTTCCTACGAGCAGTACTTC. The encoded protein is CASSRQGPSYEQYF.

This rearrangement joins TRBV2 to TRBJ2-1, with 12 bases lining up with TRBD2. The J segment lost 0 bases and the V segment lost 7 bases, leaving 10 bases of the junction unmatched. Germline lookup yields CDR1 SNHLY and CDR2 FYNNEI. The CDR3 is 18 residues long. The CDR3 DNA reads as TGTGCCAGCACCACCGGACTAGCGGGGTCGAGCTCCTACAATGAGCAGTTCTTC. Its protein product is CASTTGLAGSSSYNEQFF.

V is TRBV27 and J is TRBJ2-7, with 7 nucleotides matching TRBD2. Germline values: CDR1 MNHEY, CDR2 SMNVEV (reference sequence). There are 16 residues in the CDR3. V dropped 4 bases and J dropped 3; count of bases not matched to a gene: 12. CDR3 DNA sequence: TGTGCCAGCAGTTGCCGACTAGCTCAGACCGGCTACGAGCAGTACTTC. Protein sequence: CASSCRLAQTGYEQYF.

This chain joins TRBV5-1 and TRBJ2-1; TRBD2 is a possible D gene (6 bases). The CDR3 contains 14 residues. In germline, CDR1 is SGHRS, CDR2 YFSETQ. V was shortened by 4 bases and J by 2 bases, with 10 bases between the two germline ends. Here the CDR3 DNA reads TGCGCCAGCAGCGGGAGGACTACCTACAATGAGCAGTTCTTC. This sequence encodes CASSGRTTYNEQFF.

J is TRBJ1-1 and V is TRBV5-1, with D possibly being TRBD1 (5 bases). This CDR3 is built from 16 residues. Trimming removed 0 bases at V and 7 bases at J, with 19 bases between. Germline V gene data show CDR1 as SGHRS and CDR2 as YFSETQ. CDR3 DNA: TGCGCCAGCAGCTTGGAGGGGCCACAGGAGTCAAATGAAGCTTTCTTT. This sequence encodes CASSLEGPQESNEAFF.

This chain links TRBV5-4 with TRBJ2-7, with D perhaps TRBD2 (5 bases). CDR3 length equals 12 residues. V shed 4 bases and J shed 3 bases, with 8 bases lying between them. CDR1 and CDR2 from the germline V gene are SGHNT and YYREEE (reference sequence). DNA for the CDR3: TGTGCCAGCAGCCCAGGACTCTACGAGCAGTACTTC. It encodes CASSPGLYEQYF.

The chain couples TRBV19 to TRBJ1-3; D is unresolved. The V gene's germline CDR1 is LNHDA and CDR2 SQIVND (reference sequence). The CDR3 length is 13 residues. The V gene lost 10 bases and the J gene lost 4 bases, with 14 bases spanning the gap. CDR3 coding DNA: TGTGCCATCTCAAACCCAGAAGGAAACACCATATATTTT. Protein sequence: CAISNPEGNTIYF.

The rearrangement joins TRBV7-6 to TRBJ2-1; tentatively, D is TRBD2 (7 bases). From germline, CDR1 is SGHVS and CDR2 FNYEAQ. Trimming removed 1 base from V and 5 bases from J, with 15 bases in between. The CDR3 runs to 16 residues. CDR3 nucleotide sequence: TGTGCCAGCAGCTTAGGGGGGGGGACACGAGACAATGAGCAGTTCTTC. Residues: CASSLGGGTRDNEQFF. Full variable domain (rest looked up from reference TRBV7-6 and TRBJ2-1): GAGVSQSPRYKVTKRGQDVALRCDPISGHVSLYWYRQALGQGPEFLTYFNYEAQQDKSGLPNDRFSAERPEGSISTLTIQRTEQRDSAMYRCASSLGGGTRDNEQFFGPGTRLTVL.

This clone was counted only a few times. The chain links TRBV28 to TRBJ1-5, with TRBD1 matching over 8 bases. The CDR3 has 15 amino acids. Germline trimming cut 5 bases from V and 3 bases from J; bases unmatched to any gene: 6. Germline CDR1 and CDR2: MDHEN and SYDVKM. The CDR3 region is CASSDGQGLNQPQHF. CDR3 nucleotides: TGTGCCAGCAGTGACGGACAGGGCCTCAATCAGCCCCAGCATTTT.

V usage is TRBV14 and J usage is TRBJ2-6, with a possible D match to TRBD1 (6 bases). The ends were cut back, 3 bases at V and 1 base at J, with 10 bases in the middle. Germline V CDR1 and CDR2: SGHDN, FVKESK. This CDR3 contains 16 residues. The CDR3: CASSQDRTSGANVLTF. CDR3 coding DNA: TGTGCCAGCAGCCAGGACAGAACTTCTGGGGCCAACGTCCTGACTTTC.

This clone has only one observation. The chain uses TRBV7-2 and TRBJ2-5; D remains unclear. The CDR3 consists of 15 residues. The V end lost 5 bases, the J end lost 5 bases, and 18 bases lay between the germline ends. Per the germline V gene, CDR1 is SGHTA and CDR2 is FQGNSA. CDR3 coding DNA: TGTGCCAGCAGCCCCTATGTCAAAACGGAGGAGACCCAGTACTTC. This codes for CASSPYVKTEETQYF.

This chain joins TRBV13 and TRBJ2-1; no firm D call. Trimming left V 5 bases short and J 7 bases short, with 18 bases between. CDR1 and CDR2 from the germline V gene are PRHDT and FYEKMQ (reference sequence). This CDR3 contains 15 residues. The CDR3, as DNA: TGTGCCAGCAGCCCAATATCTCCCATCGGGAATGAGCAGTTCTTC. This codes for CASSPISPIGNEQFF.

The chain couples TRBV9 to TRBJ1-2; a possible D gene is TRBD1 (5 bases). V lost 0 bases and J 7 bases, leaving 22 bases between the germline ends. The CDR3 covers 17 residues. The germline V gene encodes CDR1 SGDLS and CDR2 YYNGEE. CDR3 bases: TGTGCCAGCAGCGTAGTAGGGACGGGAGACCGCGAAAGTGGCTACACCTTC. Amino acid sequence: CASSVVGTGDRESGYTF.

V usage is TRBV7-9 and J usage is TRBJ1-1, with TRBD1 as a possible D gene (5 bases). This CDR3 comprises 14 residues. The V end lost 5 bases, the J end lost 4 bases, and 14 bases lay between the germline ends. CDR1 and CDR2 from the germline V gene are SEHNR and FQNEAQ (reference sequence). CDR3 in amino acids: CASSIRGRGTEAFF. CDR3 nucleotide sequence: TGTGCCAGCAGCATTAGAGGTAGGGGCACTGAAGCTTTCTTT.

The J gene is TRBJ2-7, the V gene TRBV4-2, with D perhaps matching TRBD1 (6 bases). The V gene lost 4 bases and the J gene lost 5 bases, with 9 bases spanning the gap. This CDR3 has 12 residues. Germline V gene lookup returns CDR1 LGHNA and CDR2 YNFKEQ. CDR3: CASSPTGHEQYF. CDR3 nucleotide sequence: TGTGCCAGCAGCCCTACAGGGCACGAGCAGTACTTC.

The chain carries TRBV15 and TRBJ2-3; 9 bases align to TRBD2. Germline V gene sequence: CDR1 LNHNV, CDR2 YYDKDF (reference sequence). After removal of 0 bases from V and 2 bases from J, the junction contained 12 bases not matched to a gene. The CDR3 runs to 19 residues. This chain's CDR3 is CATSRDPLRTSVHTDTQYF. The CDR3 nucleotides read TGTGCCACCAGCAGAGATCCCCTCAGGACTAGCGTACACACAGATACGCAGTATTTT.

The V call is TRBV5-8, the J call TRBJ2-7, with D possibly TRBD2 on 5 matching bases. The germline V gene encodes CDR1 SGHTS and CDR2 YDEGEE. This CDR3 region has 17 residues. V lost 4 bases and J 2 bases, leaving 22 bases between the germline ends. DNA of the CDR3: TGTGCCAGCAGCCCGCCCAGTCGGGGAGAGGGTCCCTACGAGCAGTACTTC. Its protein product is CASSPPSRGEGPYEQYF.

This clone has only a few counts. The J gene is TRBJ2-1, the V gene TRBV5-8; 11 bases are a match to TRBD1. Germline V CDR1 and CDR2: SGHTS, YDEGEE. The V gene end was trimmed by 4 bases and the J gene end by 7 bases; junction bases not matched to a gene: 19. The CDR3 has 19 amino acids. DNA for the CDR3: TGTGCCAGCAGCCTGAGTATTGAGGGACAGGGGGATTTCCCGAATGAGCAGTTCTTC. Its protein product is CASSLSIEGQGDFPNEQFF. Supplemented by reference TRBV5-8 and TRBJ2-1, the full variable domain reads EAGVTQSPTHLIKTRGQQATLRCSPISGHTSVYWYQQALGLGLQFLLWYDEGEERNRGNFPPRFSGRQFPNYSSELNVNALELEDSALYLCASSLSIEGQGDFPNEQFFGPGTRLTVL.

This clone was picked up one time. This chain connects TRBV15 to TRBJ2-5; D may be TRBD1 (6 bases). V shed 0 bases and J shed 5 bases, with 16 bases lying between them. The CDR3 spans 16 residues. Germline values: CDR1 LNHNV, CDR2 YYDKDF (reference sequence). CDR3 in DNA: TGTGCCACCAGCAGAGATCTGATAACAGGGCACGAGACCCAGTACTTC. Translated: CATSRDLITGHETQYF.